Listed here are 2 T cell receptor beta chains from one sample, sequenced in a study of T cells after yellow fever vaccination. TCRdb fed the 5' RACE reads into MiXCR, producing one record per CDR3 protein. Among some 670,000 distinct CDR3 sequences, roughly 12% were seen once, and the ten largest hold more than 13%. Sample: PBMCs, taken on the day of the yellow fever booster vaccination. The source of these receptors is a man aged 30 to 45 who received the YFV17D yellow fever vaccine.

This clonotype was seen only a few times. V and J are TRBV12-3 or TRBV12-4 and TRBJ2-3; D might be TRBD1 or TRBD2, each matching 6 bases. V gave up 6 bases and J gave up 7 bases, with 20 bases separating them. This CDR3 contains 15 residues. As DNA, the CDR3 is TGTGCCAGCAGCTTATTGGGGGGCGGGACTCATACGCAGTATTTT. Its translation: CASSLLGGGTHTQYF.

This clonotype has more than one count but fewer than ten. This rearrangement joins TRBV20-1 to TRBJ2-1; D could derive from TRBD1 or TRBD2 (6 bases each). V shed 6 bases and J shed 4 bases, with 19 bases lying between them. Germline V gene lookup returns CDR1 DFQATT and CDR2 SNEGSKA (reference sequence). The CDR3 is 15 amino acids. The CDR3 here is CSARGGGVIYNEQFF. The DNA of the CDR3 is TGCAGTGCCCGTGGAGGGGGAGTTATATACAATGAGCAGTTCTTC.